Following are 18 T cell receptor beta chains from one sample sequenced in a study of T cell repertoires in cytomegalovirus infection. No antigen has been assigned to these receptors. A single record per CDR3 protein comes from TCRdb applying MiXCR to the reads. Counted here are some 500,000 distinct CDR3 sequences, 40% occurring once; the ten biggest clones make up 48%. This sample comprised cultured PBMCs, obtained from culture after CMV antigen stimulation. Receptors originate from a human donor in good health (CMV status not recorded). Some clones in this sample may be carry-over from other donors' samples.

The V call is TRBV2, the J call TRBJ1-6; TRBD1 agrees at 8 bases. J gave up 7 bases and V 2 bases, and 7 bases lay outside the gene matches. Germline V gene data show CDR1 as SNHLY and CDR2 as FYNNEI. This CDR3 is 16 amino acids long. CDR3 amino acids: CASSERPGGNNSPLHF. CDR3 DNA sequence: TGTGCCAGCAGTGAAAGGCCAGGGGGCAACAATTCACCCCTCCACTTT.

The chain has TRBV12-3 or TRBV12-4 and TRBJ1-2, with TRBD1 as a possible D gene (6 bases). Deletions cut 5 bases from V and 10 bases from J, with 14 bases between. The CDR3 covers 12 residues. CDR3 region: CASSLRTVLYTF. CDR3 in DNA: TGTGCCAGCAGTCTGCGGACAGTGCTCTACACCTTC.

With regard to this clonotype: A junction boundary mismatches the germline segment, possibly from a read error. The chain uses TRBV20-1 and TRBJ2-7; perhaps TRBD2 as D (6 bases). This CDR3 contains 13 residues. Germline V gene sequence: CDR1 DFQATT, CDR2 SNEGSKA (reference sequence). The CDR3 is CRPAGNEFYEQYF. In nucleotides, the CDR3 is TGTCGGCCCGCGGGGAATGAATTCTACGAGCAGTACTTC.

This clonotype was picked up a small number of times. The chain recombines TRBV28 with TRBJ2-1; 12 bases agree with TRBD1. CDR1 and CDR2 from the germline V gene are MDHEN and SYDVKM. Unmatched junction bases numbered 13, after V lost 5 bases and J lost 14 bases. This CDR3 is built from 15 residues. Here the CDR3 DNA reads TGTGCCAGCAGTCTTCCGGGACAGGGGGCGAATAAGGAGTTCTTC. Translated, it gives CASSLPGQGANKEFF.

The table lists this clonotype with a few counts. The rearrangement uses TRBV28 and TRBJ1-3, with D possibly matching TRBD1 (5 bases). V was trimmed by 6 bases and J by 5 bases, leaving 17 bases between them. Germline CDR1 and CDR2: MDHEN and SYDVKM. The CDR3 extends over 15 amino acids. CDR3 sequence reads: CASSPGHGIRNTIYF. The CDR3 DNA is TGTGCCAGCAGCCCTGGACACGGTATCCGAAACACCATATATTTT.

V is TRBV7-8 and J is TRBJ2-7; the D is unclear. The CDR3 consists of 14 residues. V dropped 2 bases and J dropped 6 bases, with 14 bases sitting between them. Germline V gives CDR1 SGHVS, CDR2 FQNEAQ. CDR3 coding DNA: TGTGCCAGCAGCTTACGGAAGGGAACTCGCGAGCAGTACTTC. This codes for CASSLRKGTREQYF. The whole variable domain, remainder taken from reference TRBV7-8 and TRBJ2-7, is GAGVSQSPRYKVAKRGQDVALRCDPISGHVSLFWYQQALGQGPEFLTYFQNEAQLDKSGLPSDRFFAERPEGSVSTLKIQRTQQEDSAVYLCASSLRKGTREQYFGPGTRLTVT.

This rearrangement joins TRBV20-1 to TRBJ1-6, with D hard to call. Germline V gives CDR1 DFQATT, CDR2 SNEGSKA (reference sequence). V was clipped by 5 bases and J by 2 bases, with 13 bases between them. The CDR3 is made up of 15 amino acids. DNA of the CDR3: TGCAGTGCTTATCCCCAAGCTACCTATAATTCACCCCTCCACTTT. Translated, it gives CSAYPQATYNSPLHF.

This chain connects TRBV12-3 or TRBV12-4 to TRBJ1-1, with D unclear. Trimming shortened V by 3 bases and J by 7 bases, and 9 bases separated the two germline ends. CDR3 length: 12 amino acids. CDR3 region: CASSFLEDEAFF. The CDR3, as DNA: TGTGCCAGCAGTTTTCTGGAGGATGAAGCTTTCTTT.

This chain links TRBV10-3 with TRBJ2-7; TRBD1 matches at 9 bases. Germline V lookup: CDR1 ENHRY, CDR2 SYGVKD. This CDR3 contains 14 residues. Germline trimming cut 2 bases from V and 6 bases from J; bases unmatched to any gene: 5. CDR3 bases: TGTGCCATCAGTGAGGCGGACAGGGGTCCCGAGCAGTACTTC. It is translated as CAISEADRGPEQYF.

This clonotype appeared many times. V is TRBV7-2 and J is TRBJ2-5; possibly TRBD2 for D (6 bases). The V and J ends lost 1 base and 2 bases respectively, with 17 bases between them. The CDR3 covers 17 residues. The germline CDR1 and CDR2 sequences are SGHTA and FQGNSA. The CDR3 sequence: CASSLGRDALAQETQYF. The CDR3 DNA follows: TGTGCCAGCAGCTTAGGGCGGGATGCCCTCGCGCAAGAGACCCAGTACTTC.

The CDR3 loop reads CASSLLGGGDYEQYF. CDR3 nucleotides: TGTGCCAGCAGCTTATTAGGCGGGGGGGATTACGAGCAGTACTTC. This sequence joins TRBV7-2 and TRBJ2-7; 9 bases match TRBD2. The germline V gene encodes CDR1 SGHTA and CDR2 FQGNSA. Trimming took 2 bases from V and 4 from J; bases not matched to a gene: 6. CDR3 length equals 15 residues.

The chain recombines TRBV6-6 with TRBJ1-1; TRBD1 is a possible D gene (5 bases). The CDR3 has 15 residues. Trimming took off 5 bases at V and 4 bases at J, with 17 bases between the two ends. Germline CDR1 MNHNY, CDR2 SVGAGI (reference sequence). The CDR3 region is CASSGGDAQGTEAFF. DNA of the CDR3: TGTGCCAGCAGTGGGGGGGACGCTCAAGGCACTGAAGCTTTCTTT.

This clonotype was seen at least ten times. The chain recombines TRBV2 with TRBJ2-5; D possibly matches TRBD1 or TRBD2 (5 bases each). V lost 8 bases and J 3 bases, leaving 7 bases between the germline ends. This CDR3 has 11 residues. The V gene's germline CDR1 is SNHLY and CDR2 FYNNEI. CDR3 region: CASRGEETQYF. In DNA form, the CDR3 reads TGTGCCAGCCGAGGGGAAGAGACCCAGTACTTC.

The chain joins TRBV6-8 to TRBJ2-5, with D perhaps matching TRBD1 or TRBD2 (6 bases each). The CDR3 covers 13 residues. V lost 8 bases, J lost 5 bases, and 15 bases lay in between. Germline CDR1 is MNHGY and CDR2 is SAAAGT. CDR3 in amino acids: CASRRGAAETQYF. In nucleotides, the CDR3 is TGTGCCAGCCGGAGGGGGGCGGCGGAGACCCAGTACTTC.

This clonotype was counted a few times. This chain joins TRBV28 and TRBJ1-2, with D unresolved. CDR1 and CDR2 from the germline V gene are MDHEN and SYDVKM. Deletions cut 2 bases from V and 5 bases from J, with 6 bases between. The CDR3 is 12 amino acids. The DNA for the CDR3 is TGTGCCAGCAGTTTACGCCAGTATGGCTACACCTTC. It yields the protein CASSLRQYGYTF.

This clonotype was counted a few times. The V gene is TRBV19, the J gene TRBJ2-3; D possibly corresponds to TRBD1 (6 bases). The germline V gene encodes CDR1 LNHDA and CDR2 SQIVND (reference sequence). V dropped 4 bases and J dropped 15 bases, with 20 bases sitting between them. CDR3 length: 13 residues. CDR3 protein: CASSTTGTRGSYF. The CDR3 DNA reads TGTGCCAGTAGTACTACCGGGACACGGGGAAGTTATTTT.

In its sample, this clonotype was seen a few times. The chain has TRBV7-2 and TRBJ2-3; D may be TRBD1 or TRBD2 (5 bases each). With 5 bases removed from V and 6 bases from J, the gap between germline ends came to 18 bases. CDR3 size: 15 residues. Germline V gives CDR1 SGHTA, CDR2 FQGNSA. This chain's CDR3 is CASSPNRGRGDTQYF. The DNA of the CDR3 is TGTGCCAGCAGCCCCAACCGGGGCCGAGGGGATACGCAGTATTTT. Filled out from reference TRBV7-2 and TRBJ2-3, the complete variable domain reads GAGVSQSPSNKVTEKGKDVELRCDPISGHTALYWYRQSLGQGLEFLIYFQGNSAPDKSGLPSDRFSAERTGGSVSTLTIQRTQQEDSAVYLCASSPNRGRGDTQYFGPGTRLTVL.

This clonotype was found a few times. V usage is TRBV7-8 and J usage is TRBJ2-2; TRBD1 matches at 7 bases. Germline CDR1 is SGHVS and CDR2 is FQNEAQ. The V gene end was trimmed by 5 bases and the J gene end by 0 bases; junction bases not matched to a gene: 9. There are 17 residues in the CDR3. DNA for the CDR3: TGTGCCAGCAGCGGGGGCCCCGGGACAGCGAACACCGGGGAGCTGTTTTTT. This translates into CASSGGPGTANTGELFF. The complete variable domain, with remaining parts taken from reference TRBV7-8 and TRBJ2-2, reads GAGVSQSPRYKVAKRGQDVALRCDPISGHVSLFWYQQALGQGPEFLTYFQNEAQLDKSGLPSDRFFAERPEGSVSTLKIQRTQQEDSAVYLCASSGGPGTANTGELFFGEGSRLTVL.